The TCR beta chain described here comes from a study of T cells expressing NK-cell markers. Study overall: Sorted CD3+CD56-NKG2C+, CD3+CD56+NKG2C+ and CD3+CD56+NKG2C- T cells supplied the TCR beta repertoires.

UMIs were included in TCR beta cDNA generated by 5'RACE template switching. TCRdb reprocessed the 5' RACE reads and stores each CDR3 protein as one record, lacking DNA. The sample has 200,000 to 300,000 distinct CDR3 sequences; the top ten hold under 0.5%. Points on this clonotype: The antigen is undetermined.

Notes on the study in general: Where a handful of donors were concerned, these clonotypes also led the CD3+CD56-NKG2C+ fraction. More than five donors had dominant NKG2C+ clonotypes that comprised about 1.0-7.5% of their CD8+ T cells.

The sequence was collected from a young man in good health. Sequencing was carried out using blood T cells: a sorted CD56 or NKG2C T cell subset, CD4+ or CD8+ T cells, or bulk PBMC T cells (not recorded which).

The CDR3 here is CASSARTGGTEAFF. The gene calls are TRBV5-4 and TRBJ1-1; no DNA is available, so the TRBD1 call from TCRdb remains unchecked. The CDR3 runs to 14 residues. The germline V gene encodes CDR1 SGHNT and CDR2 YYREEE (reference sequence).